A selection of T cell receptor beta chains follows, all from one sample in a study of identical twins. From the 5' RACE reads, TCRdb called clonotypes with MiXCR, one entry per CDR3 protein. Here the sample spans 700,000 or so distinct CDR3 sequences, 8.5% to 9.5% being singletons. These data are also associated with another study on yellow fever vaccine responses in identical twins.

Sequenced sample: PBMCs. The receptors originated from a woman between 18 and 30 years old in good health. Each CDR3 is given with its conserved first and last residue. Each record gives: clone size, CDR3 length, V gene, D gene, J gene, CDR3 protein, CDR3 DNA. A D gene is named only where the DNA matches it firmly. Expanded clones get a size class; other rows say once, few or many, or leave the size out.

clone_size: few
cdr3_length: 14
v_call: TRBV20-1
d_call: TRBD1
j_call: TRBJ2-7
cdr3_aa: CSARDGTGGWEQYF
cdr3_nt: TGCAGTGCTAGAGATGGGACAGGGGGCTGGGAGCAGTACTTC

clone_size: few
cdr3_length: 12
v_call: TRBV29-1
d_call: TRBD2
j_call: TRBJ2-7
cdr3_aa: CSAGGVSYEQYF
cdr3_nt: TGCAGCGCGGGGGGGGTCTCCTACGAGCAGTACTTC

clone_size: few
cdr3_length: 13
v_call: TRBV6-4
d_call: TRBD2
j_call: TRBJ2-1
cdr3_aa: CASSDSSSGRLFF
cdr3_nt: TGTGCCAGCAGTGACTCGAGTAGCGGGAGGCTGTTCTTC

clone_size: .
cdr3_length: 12
v_call: TRBV5-1
d_call: .
j_call: TRBJ2-1
cdr3_aa: CASSLGEVEQFF
cdr3_nt: TGCGCCAGCAGCTTAGGGGAGGTTGAGCAGTTCTTC

clone_size: .
cdr3_length: 14
v_call: TRBV29-1
d_call: .
j_call: TRBJ2-7
cdr3_aa: CSVWGPYGSFEQYF
cdr3_nt: TGCAGCGTTTGGGGTCCGTATGGATCCTTCGAGCAGTACTTC

clone_size: few
cdr3_length: 15
v_call: TRBV5-1
d_call: .
j_call: TRBJ2-3
cdr3_aa: CASSETATKADTQYF
cdr3_nt: TGCGCCAGCAGTGAGACAGCGACTAAGGCAGATACGCAGTATTTT

clone_size: few
cdr3_length: 15
v_call: TRBV4-3
d_call: TRBD2
j_call: TRBJ2-7
cdr3_aa: CASSQSSLAGGEQYF
cdr3_nt: TGCGCCAGCAGCCAGTCTTCACTAGCGGGGGGGGAGCAGTACTTC

clone_size: .
cdr3_length: 13
v_call: TRBV18
d_call: .
j_call: TRBJ2-7
cdr3_aa: CASSLARGREQYF
cdr3_nt: TGTGCCAGCTCTTTAGCTCGTGGGCGCGAGCAGTACTTC

clone_size: .
cdr3_length: 14
v_call: TRBV2
d_call: .
j_call: TRBJ2-7
cdr3_aa: CASSDSGGTYEQYF
cdr3_nt: TGTGCCAGCAGTGACTCAGGGGGGACCTACGAGCAGTACTTC

clone_size: few
cdr3_length: 12
v_call: TRBV7-2
d_call: .
j_call: TRBJ2-3
cdr3_aa: CASRVAEDTQYF
cdr3_nt: TGTGCCAGTAGAGTGGCGGAAGATACGCAGTATTTT

clone_size: many
cdr3_length: 15
v_call: TRBV4-1
d_call: TRBD1
j_call: TRBJ1-1
cdr3_aa: CASSQRDRQNTEAFF
cdr3_nt: TGCGCCAGCAGCCAAAGGGACAGGCAGAACACTGAAGCTTTCTTT

clone_size: .
cdr3_length: 19
v_call: TRBV2
d_call: TRBD2
j_call: TRBJ2-1
cdr3_aa: CASSESLAGGPLNYNEQFF
cdr3_nt: TGTGCCAGCAGTGAATCCCTAGCGGGAGGGCCCCTCAACTACAATGAGCAGTTCTTC

clone_size: .
cdr3_length: 15
v_call: TRBV3-1
d_call: .
j_call: TRBJ2-7
cdr3_aa: CASSQERVFAYEQYF
cdr3_nt: TGTGCCAGCAGCCAAGAAAGGGTTTTTGCCTACGAGCAGTACTTC

clone_size: many
cdr3_length: 13
v_call: TRBV9
d_call: .
j_call: TRBJ1-5
cdr3_aa: CASSMGSNQPQHF
cdr3_nt: TGTGCCAGCAGCATGGGAAGTAATCAGCCCCAGCATTTT

clone_size: .
cdr3_length: 17
v_call: TRBV12-3/TRBV12-4
d_call: TRBD2
j_call: TRBJ2-3
cdr3_aa: CACSLLGTSGSSDTQYF
cdr3_nt: TGTGCCTGCAGTTTACTAGGGACTAGCGGGAGTTCAGATACGCAGTATTTT

clone_size: few
cdr3_length: 20
v_call: TRBV11-1
d_call: TRBD2
j_call: TRBJ2-5
cdr3_aa: CASSPKGTSGMTFGEETQYF
cdr3_nt: TGTGCCAGCAGCCCTAAGGGGACTAGCGGGATGACATTCGGGGAAGAGACCCAGTACTTC

clone_size: few
cdr3_length: 12
v_call: TRBV6-6
d_call: .
j_call: TRBJ1-1
cdr3_aa: CASSFEVTEAFF
cdr3_nt: TGTGCCAGCAGTTTCGAGGTAACTGAAGCTTTCTTT

clone_size: many
cdr3_length: 13
v_call: TRBV5-1
d_call: .
j_call: TRBJ2-1
cdr3_aa: CASSLGVTNEQFF
cdr3_nt: TGCGCCAGCAGCTTGGGGGTGACTAATGAGCAGTTCTTC

clone_size: few
cdr3_length: 16
v_call: TRBV20-1
d_call: .
j_call: TRBJ2-3
cdr3_aa: CSASVPARGVTDTQYF
cdr3_nt: TGCAGTGCTAGTGTACCGGCCCGAGGGGTAACAGATACGCAGTATTTT

clone_size: .
cdr3_length: 15
v_call: TRBV28
d_call: .
j_call: TRBJ2-5
cdr3_aa: CASSFSRGKVETQYF
cdr3_nt: TGTGCCAGCAGTTTTTCCCGGGGGAAGGTGGAGACCCAGTACTTC

clone_size: .
cdr3_length: 18
v_call: TRBV6-1
d_call: TRBD1
j_call: TRBJ2-2
cdr3_aa: CASRLKAYRGRNTGELFF
cdr3_nt: TGTGCCAGCAGACTTAAAGCTTACAGGGGGCGGAACACCGGGGAGCTGTTTTTT

clone_size: few
cdr3_length: 13
v_call: TRBV12-3/TRBV12-4
d_call: TRBD2
j_call: TRBJ2-1
cdr3_aa: CASSLIAGEVGRF
cdr3_nt: TGTGCCAGCAGTTTAATAGCGGGAGAGGTGGGGAGGTTC

clone_size: many
cdr3_length: 14
v_call: TRBV27
d_call: .
j_call: TRBJ1-6
cdr3_aa: CASSFWGDNSPLHF
cdr3_nt: TGTGCCAGCAGTTTCTGGGGAGATAATTCACCCCTCCACTTT

clone_size: .
cdr3_length: 14
v_call: TRBV7-9
d_call: .
j_call: TRBJ2-1
cdr3_aa: CASSLALRWDEQFF
cdr3_nt: TGTGCCAGCAGCTTAGCGCTACGGTGGGATGAGCAGTTCTTC

clone_size: few
cdr3_length: 14
v_call: TRBV20-1
d_call: TRBD1
j_call: TRBJ2-7
cdr3_aa: CSARDDDRAYEQYF
cdr3_nt: TGCAGTGCTAGAGATGACGACAGGGCCTACGAGCAGTACTTC

clone_size: few
cdr3_length: 16
v_call: TRBV20-1
d_call: TRBD1
j_call: TRBJ2-1
cdr3_aa: CSARVYGTEWFNEQFF
cdr3_nt: TGCAGTGCTAGAGTGTACGGGACAGAGTGGTTCAATGAGCAGTTCTTC

clone_size: many
cdr3_length: 17
v_call: TRBV10-2
d_call: TRBD2
j_call: TRBJ2-7
cdr3_aa: CASSRRLGTSASYEQYF
cdr3_nt: TGCGCCAGCAGTAGGAGGCTAGGGACTAGCGCGTCCTACGAGCAGTACTTC

clone_size: .
cdr3_length: 17
v_call: TRBV4-2
d_call: TRBD2
j_call: TRBJ2-3
cdr3_aa: CASSATSGGSSTDTQYF
cdr3_nt: TGTGCCAGCAGCGCGACTAGCGGGGGATCTAGCACAGATACGCAGTATTTT

clone_size: few
cdr3_length: 18
v_call: TRBV5-1
d_call: TRBD2
j_call: TRBJ2-2
cdr3_aa: CASSLRLLAGADTGELFF
cdr3_nt: TGCGCCAGCAGCTTGCGGTTACTAGCGGGAGCGGACACCGGGGAGCTGTTTTTT

clone_size: few
cdr3_length: 13
v_call: TRBV5-5
d_call: .
j_call: TRBJ2-5
cdr3_aa: CASSLEPAGAQYF
cdr3_nt: TGTGCCAGCAGCTTGGAACCCGCCGGAGCCCAGTACTTC

clone_size: .
cdr3_length: 13
v_call: TRBV4-1
d_call: .
j_call: TRBJ2-7
cdr3_aa: CASSQETNYEQYF
cdr3_nt: TGCGCCAGCAGCCAAGAAACCAACTACGAGCAGTACTTC

clone_size: many
cdr3_length: 15
v_call: TRBV28
d_call: .
j_call: TRBJ2-7
cdr3_aa: CASSLDRLGLYEQYF
cdr3_nt: TGTGCCAGCAGCCTCGACCGTCTTGGATTATACGAGCAGTACTTC

clone_size: .
cdr3_length: 16
v_call: TRBV20-1
d_call: TRBD2
j_call: TRBJ2-1
cdr3_aa: CSARARTSGTGNEQFF
cdr3_nt: TGCAGTGCTAGGGCTAGGACTAGCGGGACGGGGAATGAGCAGTTCTTC

clone_size: .
cdr3_length: 16
v_call: TRBV6-1
d_call: TRBD2
j_call: TRBJ2-1
cdr3_aa: CASSERTSGNRNEQFF
cdr3_nt: TGTGCCAGCAGTGAACGGACTAGCGGAAATCGCAATGAGCAGTTCTTC

clone_size: many
cdr3_length: 15
v_call: TRBV5-6
d_call: .
j_call: TRBJ2-3
cdr3_aa: CASSRSRDFTDTQYF
cdr3_nt: TGTGCCAGCAGCCGCAGTCGCGATTTCACAGATACGCAGTATTTT

clone_size: .
cdr3_length: 15
v_call: TRBV30
d_call: TRBD2
j_call: TRBJ2-7
cdr3_aa: CAWSVGSGGSYEQYF
cdr3_nt: TGTGCCTGGAGTGTAGGGAGCGGGGGTAGCTACGAGCAGTACTTC

clone_size: many
cdr3_length: 12
v_call: TRBV10-3
d_call: TRBD2
j_call: TRBJ2-7
cdr3_aa: CAINSGRGEQYF
cdr3_nt: TGTGCCATCAACAGCGGGAGGGGCGAGCAGTACTTC

clone_size: .
cdr3_length: 15
v_call: TRBV5-1
d_call: .
j_call: TRBJ2-1
cdr3_aa: CASSRSGSGYNEQFF
cdr3_nt: TGCGCCAGCAGCCGGAGTGGTAGCGGCTACAATGAGCAGTTCTTC

clone_size: many
cdr3_length: 12
v_call: TRBV12-3/TRBV12-4
d_call: .
j_call: TRBJ2-1
cdr3_aa: CASSFTLSEQFF
cdr3_nt: TGTGCCAGCAGTTTCACTTTGAGTGAGCAGTTCTTC

clone_size: many
cdr3_length: 16
v_call: TRBV29-1
d_call: .
j_call: TRBJ2-1
cdr3_aa: CSVEMGIYSSYNEQFF
cdr3_nt: TGCAGCGTTGAGATGGGAATTTACAGCTCCTACAATGAGCAGTTCTTC

clone_size: .
cdr3_length: 14
v_call: TRBV29-1
d_call: .
j_call: TRBJ2-3
cdr3_aa: CSVQQGLTTDTQYF
cdr3_nt: TGCAGCGTCCAACAGGGACTTACCACAGATACGCAGTATTTT

clone_size: few
cdr3_length: 13
v_call: TRBV29-1
d_call: .
j_call: TRBJ2-7
cdr3_aa: CSVSDRLSYEQYF
cdr3_nt: TGCAGCGTCTCGGACAGACTCTCCTACGAGCAGTACTTC

clone_size: .
cdr3_length: 13
v_call: TRBV7-3
d_call: .
j_call: TRBJ2-1
cdr3_aa: CASTLVPGNEQFF
cdr3_nt: TGTGCCAGCACCCTCGTTCCCGGGAATGAGCAGTTCTTC

clone_size: many
cdr3_length: 13
v_call: TRBV10-3
d_call: .
j_call: TRBJ2-3
cdr3_aa: CAISEGAPDTQYF
cdr3_nt: TGTGCCATCAGTGAGGGGGCCCCAGATACGCAGTATTTT

clone_size: .
cdr3_length: 15
v_call: TRBV28
d_call: .
j_call: TRBJ2-1
cdr3_aa: CASSWDKNSYNEQFF
cdr3_nt: TGTGCCAGCAGTTGGGACAAAAACTCCTACAATGAGCAGTTCTTC

clone_size: .
cdr3_length: 13
v_call: TRBV6-2/TRBV6-3
d_call: .
j_call: TRBJ2-3
cdr3_aa: CASSPALTQTQYF
cdr3_nt: TGTGCCAGCAGTCCGGCCCTCACCCAAACGCAGTATTTT